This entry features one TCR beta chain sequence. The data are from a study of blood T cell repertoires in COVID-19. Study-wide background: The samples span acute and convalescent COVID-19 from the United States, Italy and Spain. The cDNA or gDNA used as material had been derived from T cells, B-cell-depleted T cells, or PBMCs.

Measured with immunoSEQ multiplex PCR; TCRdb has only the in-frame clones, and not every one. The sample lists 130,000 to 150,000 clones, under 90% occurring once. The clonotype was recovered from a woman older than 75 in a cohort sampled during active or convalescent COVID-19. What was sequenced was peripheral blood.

CDR3 sequence (DNA): TGTGCCAGCAGCTTAACGGGGGTAGGCGAGCAGTACGTC. Amino acid sequence: CASSLTGVGEQYV. The gene calls are TRBV7-2 and TRBJ2-7; maybe TRBD2 (6 bases). Trimming removed 2 bases at V and 6 bases at J, with 11 bases between. CDR1 and CDR2 from the germline V gene are SGHTA and FQGNSA. The length of the CDR3 is 13 residues.